What follows is one T cell receptor (beta chain) and its context. Its target is unknown. This CDR3 is 13 amino acids long. CDR1 and CDR2 (germline): MDHEN, SYDVKM. V was shortened by 2 bases and J by 3 bases, with 7 bases between the two germline ends. The sample belongs to a study of shared clonotypes between healthy human individuals. The material for each subset, its genomic DNA, was split evenly across several immunoSEQ plates. Sequencing used immunoSEQ multiplex PCR; TCRdb keeps in-frame clones, though not all of them. This table has approximately 2.4 million clones, approximately 94% appearing once. Regarding the study as a whole: Sample collection involved blood only; tissue repertoires are likely different. Enrolling few donors narrowed the genetic and exposure-history diversity that was represented. On the whole, naive subsets had larger estimated richness than memory subsets had.

Sequences were obtained from naive CD4+ T cells sorted from blood. Subset specified: CD45RA+ positively selected. This clonotype was sampled from a man between 18 and 35 years old in good health. The V gene is TRBV28, the J gene TRBJ1-1; D is unresolved. CDR3 amino acids: CASSLGTYTEAFF. The CDR3 region has the DNA TGTGCCAGCAGTTTAGGTACTTACACTGAAGCTTTCTTT.